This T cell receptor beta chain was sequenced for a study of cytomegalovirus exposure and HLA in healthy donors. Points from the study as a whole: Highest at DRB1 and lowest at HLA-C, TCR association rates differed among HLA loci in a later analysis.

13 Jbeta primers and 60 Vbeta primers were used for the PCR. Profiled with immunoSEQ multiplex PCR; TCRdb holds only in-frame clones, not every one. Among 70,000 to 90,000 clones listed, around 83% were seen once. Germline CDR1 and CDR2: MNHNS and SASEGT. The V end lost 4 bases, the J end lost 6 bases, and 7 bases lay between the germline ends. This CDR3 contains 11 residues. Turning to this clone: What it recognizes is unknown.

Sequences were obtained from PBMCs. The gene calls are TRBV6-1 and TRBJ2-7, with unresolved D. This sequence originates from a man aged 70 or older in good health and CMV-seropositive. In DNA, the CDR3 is TGTGCCAGCAGTGCAGCCAGCGAGCAGTACTTC. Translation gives CASSAASEQYF.